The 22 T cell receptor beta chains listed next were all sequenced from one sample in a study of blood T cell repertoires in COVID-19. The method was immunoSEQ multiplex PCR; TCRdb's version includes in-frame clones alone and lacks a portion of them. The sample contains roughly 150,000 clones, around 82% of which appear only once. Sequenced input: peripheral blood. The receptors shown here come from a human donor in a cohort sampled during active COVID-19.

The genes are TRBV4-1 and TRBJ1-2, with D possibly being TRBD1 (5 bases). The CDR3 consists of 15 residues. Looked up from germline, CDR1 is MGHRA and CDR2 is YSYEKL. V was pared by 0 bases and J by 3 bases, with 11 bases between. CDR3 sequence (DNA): TGCGCCAGCAGCCAAGATGGCGGGGGTGACTATGGCTACACCTTC. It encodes CASSQDGGGDYGYTF.

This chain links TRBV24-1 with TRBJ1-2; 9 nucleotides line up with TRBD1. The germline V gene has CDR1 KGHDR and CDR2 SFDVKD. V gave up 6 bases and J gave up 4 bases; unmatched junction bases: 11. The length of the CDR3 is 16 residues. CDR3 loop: CATSSTLGTGTYGYTF. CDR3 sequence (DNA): TGTGCCACCAGTTCTACCTTAGGGACAGGGACCTATGGCTACACCTTC.

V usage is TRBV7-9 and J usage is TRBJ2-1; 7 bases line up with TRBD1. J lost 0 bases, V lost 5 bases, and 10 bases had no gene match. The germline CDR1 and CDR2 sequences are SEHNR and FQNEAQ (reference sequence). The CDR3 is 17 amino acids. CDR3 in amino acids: CASSRARGGRSYNEQFF. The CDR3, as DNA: TGTGCCAGCAGCAGAGCCAGAGGGGGCCGCTCCTACAATGAGCAGTTCTTC.

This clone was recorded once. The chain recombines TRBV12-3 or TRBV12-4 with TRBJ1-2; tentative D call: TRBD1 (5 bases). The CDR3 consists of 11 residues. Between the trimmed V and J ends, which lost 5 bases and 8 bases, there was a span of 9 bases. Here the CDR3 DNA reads TGTGCCAGCAGTGCACGGGGGGGCTACACCTTC. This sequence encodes CASSARGGYTF.

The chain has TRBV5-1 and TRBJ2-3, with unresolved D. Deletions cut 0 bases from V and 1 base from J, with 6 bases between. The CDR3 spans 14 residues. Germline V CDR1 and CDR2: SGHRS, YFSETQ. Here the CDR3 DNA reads TGCGCCAGCAGCTTGGACCGGGGCACAGATACGCAGTATTTT. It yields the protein CASSLDRGTDTQYF.

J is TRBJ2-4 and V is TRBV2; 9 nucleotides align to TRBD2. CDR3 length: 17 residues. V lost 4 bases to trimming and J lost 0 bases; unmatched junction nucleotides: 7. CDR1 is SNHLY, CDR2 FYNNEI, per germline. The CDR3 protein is CASSGASGKLAKNIQYF. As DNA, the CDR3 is TGTGCCAGCAGTGGGGCTAGCGGGAAACTAGCCAAAAACATTCAGTACTTC.

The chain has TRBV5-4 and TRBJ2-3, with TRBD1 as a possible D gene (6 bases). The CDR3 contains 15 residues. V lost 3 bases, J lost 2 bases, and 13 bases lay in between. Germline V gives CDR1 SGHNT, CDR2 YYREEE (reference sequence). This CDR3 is CASSYGRGTTDTQYF. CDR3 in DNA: TGTGCCAGCAGCTACGGCAGGGGTACCACAGATACGCAGTATTTT.

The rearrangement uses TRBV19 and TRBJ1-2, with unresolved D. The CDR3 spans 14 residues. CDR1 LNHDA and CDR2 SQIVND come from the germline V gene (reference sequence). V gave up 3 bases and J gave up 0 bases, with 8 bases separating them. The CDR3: CASSMGRANYGYTF. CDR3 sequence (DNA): TGTGCCAGTAGTATGGGGAGGGCTAACTATGGCTACACCTTC.

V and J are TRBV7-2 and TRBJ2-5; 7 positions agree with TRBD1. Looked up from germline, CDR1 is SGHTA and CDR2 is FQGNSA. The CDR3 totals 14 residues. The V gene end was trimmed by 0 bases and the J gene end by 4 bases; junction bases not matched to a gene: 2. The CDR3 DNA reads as TGTGCCAGCAGCTTAGCAGGGGGCGGAGAGACCCAGTACTTC. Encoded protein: CASSLAGGGETQYF. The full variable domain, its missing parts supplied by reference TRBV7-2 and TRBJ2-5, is GAGVSQSPSNKVTEKGKDVELRCDPISGHTALYWYRQSLGQGLEFLIYFQGNSAPDKSGLPSDRFSAERTGGSVSTLTIQRTQQEDSAVYLCASSLAGGGETQYFGPGTRLLVL.

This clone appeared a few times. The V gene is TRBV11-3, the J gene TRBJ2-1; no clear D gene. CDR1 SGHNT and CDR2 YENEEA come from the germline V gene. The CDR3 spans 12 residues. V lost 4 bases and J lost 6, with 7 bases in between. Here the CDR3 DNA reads TGTGCCAGCAGCTCACTTTTCAATGAGCAGTTCTTC. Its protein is CASSSLFNEQFF.

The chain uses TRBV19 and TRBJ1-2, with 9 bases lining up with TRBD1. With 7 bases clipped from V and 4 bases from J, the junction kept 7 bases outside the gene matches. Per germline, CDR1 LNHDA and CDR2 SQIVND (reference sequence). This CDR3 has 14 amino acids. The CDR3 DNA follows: TGTGCCAGTAAGAGGCGACAGGGGGTCTATGGCTACACCTTC. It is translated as CASKRRQGVYGYTF. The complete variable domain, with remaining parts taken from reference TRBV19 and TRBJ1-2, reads DGGITQSPKYLFRKEGQNVTLSCEQNLNHDAMYWYRQDPGQGLRLIYYSQIVNDFQKGDIAEGYSVSREKKESFPLTVTSAQKNPTAFYLCASKRRQGVYGYTFGSGTRLTVV.

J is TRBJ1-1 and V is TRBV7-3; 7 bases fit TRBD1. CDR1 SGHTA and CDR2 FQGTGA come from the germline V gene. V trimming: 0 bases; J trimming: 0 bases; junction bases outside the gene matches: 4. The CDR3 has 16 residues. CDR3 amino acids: CASSLTPGQLNTEAFF. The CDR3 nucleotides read TGTGCCAGCAGCTTAACCCCGGGACAGTTGAACACTGAAGCTTTCTTT.

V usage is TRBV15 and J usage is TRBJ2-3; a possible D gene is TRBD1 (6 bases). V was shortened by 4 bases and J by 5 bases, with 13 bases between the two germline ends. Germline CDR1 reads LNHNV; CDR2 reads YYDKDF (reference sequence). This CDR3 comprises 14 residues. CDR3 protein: CATSNYTRGDTQYF. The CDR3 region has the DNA TGTGCCACCAGCAACTACACCAGGGGAGATACGCAGTATTTT.

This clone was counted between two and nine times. CDR3 nucleotides: TGCGCCAGCAGCTTCCAACTAGCGGATACGCAGTATTTT. Protein sequence: CASSFQLADTQYF. The rearrangement joins TRBV4-3 to TRBJ2-3; 7 bases match TRBD2. Germline trimming cut 5 bases from V and 6 bases from J; bases unmatched to any gene: 5. The CDR3 runs to 13 residues. Germline-derived CDR1 and CDR2 are LGHNA and YSLEER.

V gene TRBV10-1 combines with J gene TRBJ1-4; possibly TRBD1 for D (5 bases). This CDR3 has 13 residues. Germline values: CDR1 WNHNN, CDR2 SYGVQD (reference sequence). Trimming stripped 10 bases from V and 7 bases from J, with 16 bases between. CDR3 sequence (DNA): TGCGCCATACAAACAGGTCTTGGTGAAAAACTGTTTTTT. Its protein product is CAIQTGLGEKLFF.

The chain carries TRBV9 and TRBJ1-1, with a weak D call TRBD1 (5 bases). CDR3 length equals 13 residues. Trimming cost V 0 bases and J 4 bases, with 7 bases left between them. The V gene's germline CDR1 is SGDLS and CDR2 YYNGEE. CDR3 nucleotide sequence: TGTGCCAGCAGCGTAGCCAGGGCCACTGAAGCTTTCTTT. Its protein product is CASSVARATEAFF.

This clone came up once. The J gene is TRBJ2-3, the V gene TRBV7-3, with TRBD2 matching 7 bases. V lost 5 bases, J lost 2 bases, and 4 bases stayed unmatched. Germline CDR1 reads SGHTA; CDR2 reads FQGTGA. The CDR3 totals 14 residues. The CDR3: CASSAGTTTDTQYF. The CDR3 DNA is TGTGCCAGCAGCGCGGGGACTACCACAGATACGCAGTATTTT. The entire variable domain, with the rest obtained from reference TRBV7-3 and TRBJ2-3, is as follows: GAGVSQTPSNKVTEKGKYVELRCDPISGHTALYWYRQSLGQGPEFLIYFQGTGAADDSGLPNDRFFAVRPEGSVSTLKIQRTERGDSAVYLCASSAGTTTDTQYFGPGTRLTVL.

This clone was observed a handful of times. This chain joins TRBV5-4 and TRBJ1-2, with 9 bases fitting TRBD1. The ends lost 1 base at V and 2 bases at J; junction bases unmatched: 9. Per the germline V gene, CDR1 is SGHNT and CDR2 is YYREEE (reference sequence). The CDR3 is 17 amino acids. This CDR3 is CASSLKTGGSLNYGYTF. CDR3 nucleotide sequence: TGTGCCAGCAGCTTGAAGACAGGGGGGTCCCTAAACTATGGCTACACCTTC. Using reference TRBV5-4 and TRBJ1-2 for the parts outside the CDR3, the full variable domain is ETGVTQSPTHLIKTRGQQVTLRCSSQSGHNTVSWYQQALGQGPQFIFQYYREEENGRGNFPPRFSGLQFPNYSSELNVNALELDDSALYLCASSLKTGGSLNYGYTFGSGTRLTVV.

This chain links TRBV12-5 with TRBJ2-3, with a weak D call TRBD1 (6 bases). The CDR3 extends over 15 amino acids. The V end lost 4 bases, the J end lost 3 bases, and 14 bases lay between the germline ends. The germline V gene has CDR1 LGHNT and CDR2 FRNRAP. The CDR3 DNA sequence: TGTGCTAGTGGTTACGGACAGTATGAAACAGATACGCAGTATTTT. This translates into CASGYGQYETDTQYF.

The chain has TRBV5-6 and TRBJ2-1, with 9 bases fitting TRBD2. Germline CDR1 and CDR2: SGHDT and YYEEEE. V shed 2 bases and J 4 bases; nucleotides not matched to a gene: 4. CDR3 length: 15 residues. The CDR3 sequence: CASSLGTSLYNEQFF. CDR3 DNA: TGTGCCAGCAGCTTAGGGACTAGCCTATACAATGAGCAGTTCTTC.

The CDR3 nucleotides are TGTGCCACCTTACGGGAGATTTTCTTAGGATACGAGCAGTACGTC. Translation gives CATLREIFLGYEQYV. This chain uses TRBV3-1 (or the pseudogene TRBV3-2) with TRBJ2-7; TRBD2 is a possible D gene (6 bases). From germline, CDR1 is LGHDT and CDR2 YNNKEL (reference sequence). V lost 10 bases, J lost 4 bases, and 23 bases lay in between. This CDR3 has 15 residues.

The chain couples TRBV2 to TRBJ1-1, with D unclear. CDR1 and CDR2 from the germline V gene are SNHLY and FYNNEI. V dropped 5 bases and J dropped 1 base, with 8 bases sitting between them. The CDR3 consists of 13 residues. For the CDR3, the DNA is TGTGCCAGCAGTCGGGTGGGGAACACTGAAGCTTTCTTT. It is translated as CASSRVGNTEAFF.